This is a list of T cell receptor beta chains from one sample in a study of cytomegalovirus exposure and HLA in healthy donors. Measured with immunoSEQ multiplex PCR; TCRdb has only the in-frame clones, and not every one. The sample lists 74,000 or so clones, roughly 80% seen once, with about 7% in the top ten. The source material was PBMCs. The receptor source for this set is a woman aged 40 to 49 in good health and CMV-seronegative. Each CDR3 is given with its conserved first and last residue. The D gene is left open where the match is weak.

v_gene: TRBV6-4
j_gene: TRBJ2-6
d_gene: TRBD1
CDR3aa: CASSDSGTGPSGANVLTF

v_gene: TRBV13
j_gene: TRBJ1-1
d_gene: TRBD1
CDR3aa: CASSPGDRLTMNTEAFF

v_gene: TRBV5-3
j_gene: TRBJ2-3
d_gene: -
CDR3aa: CARSLHRVADTQYF

v_gene: TRBV18
j_gene: TRBJ2-7
d_gene: TRBD1
CDR3aa: CASSPNRGKTYEQYF

v_gene: TRBV28
j_gene: TRBJ2-1
d_gene: TRBD2
CDR3aa: CASRVTGDTVREGEQFF

v_gene: TRBV28
j_gene: TRBJ2-7
d_gene: TRBD2
CDR3aa: CASSRTSGRYEQYF

v_gene: TRBV5-4
j_gene: TRBJ2-5
d_gene: TRBD2
CDR3aa: CASSLGGLAEETQYF

v_gene: TRBV29-1
j_gene: TRBJ2-1
d_gene: -
CDR3aa: CSVEVRSGDEQFF

v_gene: TRBV5-1
j_gene: TRBJ2-7
d_gene: -
CDR3aa: CASGPSGSYEQYF

v_gene: TRBV29-1
j_gene: TRBJ1-1
d_gene: TRBD1
CDR3aa: CSVVPRTGQALSGNTEAFF

v_gene: TRBV11-2
j_gene: TRBJ2-2
d_gene: -
CDR3aa: CASSLGHTGELFF

v_gene: TRBV5-5
j_gene: TRBJ2-1
d_gene: TRBD2
CDR3aa: CASRIPGLAEQFF

v_gene: TRBV7-8
j_gene: TRBJ2-1
d_gene: TRBD2
CDR3aa: CASSIRTGGGEQFF

v_gene: TRBV25-1
j_gene: TRBJ2-1
d_gene: -
CDR3aa: CASVSSYNEQFF

v_gene: TRBV28
j_gene: TRBJ1-2
d_gene: TRBD1
CDR3aa: CASSLQGLLNYGYTF

v_gene: TRBV13
j_gene: TRBJ2-7
d_gene: -
CDR3aa: CASSLFEKPLYEQYF

v_gene: TRBV29-1
j_gene: TRBJ1-2
d_gene: -
CDR3aa: CSAGGEGRGYTF

v_gene: TRBV12-5
j_gene: TRBJ1-6
d_gene: TRBD1
CDR3aa: CASGLYEGQARWNSPLHF

v_gene: TRBV6-1
j_gene: TRBJ2-5
d_gene: TRBD1
CDR3aa: CASSEGTGGVETQYF

v_gene: TRBV5-4
j_gene: TRBJ1-1
d_gene: TRBD1
CDR3aa: CASSLLGTGPGAEAFF

v_gene: TRBV2
j_gene: TRBJ1-5
d_gene: TRBD1
CDR3aa: CASSGGQGIVQPQHF

v_gene: TRBV28
j_gene: TRBJ2-2
d_gene: TRBD1
CDR3aa: CASSLGDRDSSTGELFF

v_gene: TRBV5-1
j_gene: TRBJ1-1
d_gene: -
CDR3aa: CASSFRQLNTEAFF

v_gene: TRBV5-5
j_gene: TRBJ1-1
d_gene: TRBD1
CDR3aa: CASSLRGGGMNTEAFF

v_gene: TRBV5-1
j_gene: TRBJ2-1
d_gene: TRBD2
CDR3aa: CASSLEFSGGPNEQFF